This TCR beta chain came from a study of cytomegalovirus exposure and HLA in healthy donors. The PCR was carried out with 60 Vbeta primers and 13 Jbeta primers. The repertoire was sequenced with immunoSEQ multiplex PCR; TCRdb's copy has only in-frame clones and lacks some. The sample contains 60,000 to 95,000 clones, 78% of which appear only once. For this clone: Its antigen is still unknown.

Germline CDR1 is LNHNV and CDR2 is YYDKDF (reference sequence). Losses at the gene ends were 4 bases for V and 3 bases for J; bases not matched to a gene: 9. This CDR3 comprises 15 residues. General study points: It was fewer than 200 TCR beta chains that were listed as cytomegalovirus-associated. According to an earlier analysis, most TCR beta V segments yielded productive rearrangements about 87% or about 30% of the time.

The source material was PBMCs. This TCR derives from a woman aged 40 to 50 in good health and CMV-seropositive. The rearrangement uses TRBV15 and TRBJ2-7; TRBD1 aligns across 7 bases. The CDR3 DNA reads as TGTGCCACCAGCAAAGAGAGGGGACAGAGCTACGAGCAGTACTTC. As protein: CATSKERGQSYEQYF.